Sequencing of this TCR beta chain was carried out in a study of shared clonotypes between healthy human individuals. In the case of this clone: The antigen remains undetermined.

Sequencing was at deep level. Generated by immunoSEQ multiplex PCR, the TCRdb table keeps only in-frame clones and is missing some. The data hold roughly 1,500,000 clones, with 98% observed a single time. This CDR3 comprises 16 residues. Per the germline V gene, CDR1 is SGHAT and CDR2 is FQNNGV. Trimming stripped 4 bases from V and 5 bases from J, with 18 bases between. Points from the study as a whole: Estimated richness was generally greater in naive than memory subsets. Generation probabilities were higher for clonotypes shared across all four sorted-subset donors than for unshared ones.

It was into CD45RA+ naive and CD45RA-negative memory subsets that the CD4+ cells were split. This sequence joins TRBV11-2 and TRBJ2-1; no definite D call. Sequenced input: naive CD4+ T cells sorted from blood. Documented subset: CD45RA+ positively selected. This receptor was identified in a man aged 30 to 45 in good health. The CDR3 here is CASSSRLGFFDNEQFF. CDR3 bases: TGTGCCAGCAGCTCGCGACTGGGGTTTTTCGACAATGAGCAGTTCTTC.